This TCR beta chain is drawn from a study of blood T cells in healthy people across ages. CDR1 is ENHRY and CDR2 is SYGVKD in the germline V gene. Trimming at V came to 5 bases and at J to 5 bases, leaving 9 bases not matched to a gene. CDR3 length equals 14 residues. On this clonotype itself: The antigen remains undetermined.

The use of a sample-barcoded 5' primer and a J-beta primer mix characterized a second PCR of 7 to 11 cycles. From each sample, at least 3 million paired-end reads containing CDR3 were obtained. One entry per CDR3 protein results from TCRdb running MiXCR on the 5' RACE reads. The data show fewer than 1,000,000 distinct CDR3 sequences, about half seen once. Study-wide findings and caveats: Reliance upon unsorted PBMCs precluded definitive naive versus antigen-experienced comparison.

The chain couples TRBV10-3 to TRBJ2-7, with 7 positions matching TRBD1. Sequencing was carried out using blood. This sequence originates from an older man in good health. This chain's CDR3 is CAISPGQTLNEQYF. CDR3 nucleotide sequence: TGTGCCATCAGTCCGGGACAGACGTTGAACGAGCAGTACTTC.